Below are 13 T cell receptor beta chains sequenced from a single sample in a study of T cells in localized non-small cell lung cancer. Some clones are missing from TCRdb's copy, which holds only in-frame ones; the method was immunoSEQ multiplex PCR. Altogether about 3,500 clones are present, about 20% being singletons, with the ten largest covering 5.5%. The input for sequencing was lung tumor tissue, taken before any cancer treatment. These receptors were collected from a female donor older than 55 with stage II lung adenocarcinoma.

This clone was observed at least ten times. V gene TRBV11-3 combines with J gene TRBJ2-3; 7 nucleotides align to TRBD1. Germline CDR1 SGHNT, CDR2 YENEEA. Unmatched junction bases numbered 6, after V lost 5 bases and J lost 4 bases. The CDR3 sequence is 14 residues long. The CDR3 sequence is CASSADRAPDTQYF. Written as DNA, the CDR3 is TGTGCCAGCAGCGCAGACAGGGCCCCAGATACGCAGTATTTT.

The CDR3 sequence: CSARGTPSNEQFF. The CDR3 DNA sequence: TGCAGCGCCCGGGGGACTCCTTCCAATGAGCAGTTCTTC. The rearrangement uses TRBV29-1 and TRBJ2-1; D might be TRBD2 (6 bases). The ends were cut back, 7 bases at V and 6 bases at J, with 16 bases in the middle. The CDR3 has 13 residues. CDR1 and CDR2 (germline): SQVTM, ANQGSEA.

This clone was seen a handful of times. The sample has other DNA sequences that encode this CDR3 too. The CDR3 DNA reads TGTGCCAGTAGTACGGGGGGGGGAGGGGGAGAGACCCAGTACTTC. It is translated as CASSTGGGGGETQYF. The chain joins TRBV19 to TRBJ2-5; 8 bases agree with TRBD2. Per germline, CDR1 LNHDA and CDR2 SQIVND (reference sequence). Trimming removed 4 bases from V and 4 bases from J; junction bases left unmatched: 8. There are 15 residues in the CDR3.

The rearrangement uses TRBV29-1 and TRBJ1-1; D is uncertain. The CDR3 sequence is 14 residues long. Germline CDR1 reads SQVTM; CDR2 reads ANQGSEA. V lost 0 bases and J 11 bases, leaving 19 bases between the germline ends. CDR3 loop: CSVEDHLIGLGAFF. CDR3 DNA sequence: TGCAGCGTTGAAGATCATCTTATCGGGCTGGGGGCTTTCTTT.

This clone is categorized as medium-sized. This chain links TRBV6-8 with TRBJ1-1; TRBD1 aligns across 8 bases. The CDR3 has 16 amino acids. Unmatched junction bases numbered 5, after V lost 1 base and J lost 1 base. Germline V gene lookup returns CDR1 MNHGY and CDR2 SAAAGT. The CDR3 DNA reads TGTGCCAGCAGTTACTTCCGGACAGGGCCGAACACTGAAGCTTTCTTT. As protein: CASSYFRTGPNTEAFF.

The CDR3 loop reads CSVDERGYNEQFF. CDR3 DNA sequence: TGCAGCGTTGACGAGCGGGGGTACAATGAGCAGTTCTTC. The J gene is TRBJ2-1, the V gene TRBV29-1; TRBD2 matches 8 bases. V lost 3 bases, J lost 4 bases, and 2 bases stayed unmatched. The CDR3 consists of 13 residues. Germline CDR1 and CDR2: SQVTM and ANQGSEA.

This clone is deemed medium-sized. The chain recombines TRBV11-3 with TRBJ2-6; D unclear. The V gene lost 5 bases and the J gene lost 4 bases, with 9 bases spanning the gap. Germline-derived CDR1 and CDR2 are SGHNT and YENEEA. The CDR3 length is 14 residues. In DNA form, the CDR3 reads TGTGCCAGCAGCCCTCTTTTAGGGGCCAACGTCCTGACTTTC. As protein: CASSPLLGANVLTF.

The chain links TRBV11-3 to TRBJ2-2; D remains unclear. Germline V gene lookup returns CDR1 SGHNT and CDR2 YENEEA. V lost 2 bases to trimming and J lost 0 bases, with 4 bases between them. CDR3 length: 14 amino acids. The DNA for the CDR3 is TGTGCCAGCAGCTTAAAAGCGAACACCGGGGAGCTGTTTTTT. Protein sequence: CASSLKANTGELFF.

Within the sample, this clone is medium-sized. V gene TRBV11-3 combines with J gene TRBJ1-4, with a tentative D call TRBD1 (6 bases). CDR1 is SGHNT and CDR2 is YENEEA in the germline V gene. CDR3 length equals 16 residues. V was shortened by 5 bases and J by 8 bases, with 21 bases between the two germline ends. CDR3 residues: CASSHEGGRAREKLFF. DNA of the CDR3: TGTGCCAGCAGCCACGAAGGGGGTCGCGCTAGGGAAAAACTGTTTTTT. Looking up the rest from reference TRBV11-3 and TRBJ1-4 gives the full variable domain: EAGVVQSPRYKIIEKKQPVAFWCNPISGHNTLYWYLQNLGQGPELLIRYENEEAVDDSQLPKDRFSAERLKGVDSTLKIQPAELGDSAVYLCASSHEGGRAREKLFFGSGTQLSVL.

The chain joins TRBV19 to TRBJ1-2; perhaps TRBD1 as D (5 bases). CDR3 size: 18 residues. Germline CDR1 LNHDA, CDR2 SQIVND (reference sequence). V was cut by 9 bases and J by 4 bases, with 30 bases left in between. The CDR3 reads CASLEEYGGRTFTYGYTF. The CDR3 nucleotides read TGTGCCAGCCTAGAAGAATACGGGGGACGGACTTTTACCTATGGCTACACCTTC.

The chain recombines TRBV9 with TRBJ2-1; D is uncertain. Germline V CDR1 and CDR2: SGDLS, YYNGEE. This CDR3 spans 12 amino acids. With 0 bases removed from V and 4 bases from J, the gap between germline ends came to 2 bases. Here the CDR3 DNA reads TGTGCCAGCAGCGTAGGGTACAATGAGCAGTTCTTC. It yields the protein CASSVGYNEQFF.

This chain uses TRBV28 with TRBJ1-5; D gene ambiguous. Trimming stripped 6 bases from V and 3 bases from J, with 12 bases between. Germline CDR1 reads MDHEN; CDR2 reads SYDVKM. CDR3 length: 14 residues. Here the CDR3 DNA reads TGTGCCAGCAGGGAAAACCTATACAATCAGCCCCAGCATTTT. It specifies CASRENLYNQPQHF.

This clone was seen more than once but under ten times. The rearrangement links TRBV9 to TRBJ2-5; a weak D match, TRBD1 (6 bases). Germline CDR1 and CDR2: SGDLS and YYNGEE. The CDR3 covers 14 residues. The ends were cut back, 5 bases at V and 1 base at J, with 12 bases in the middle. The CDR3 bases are TGTGCCAGCAGAAAACAGGGAGCCCAAGAGACCCAGTACTTC. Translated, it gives CASRKQGAQETQYF.